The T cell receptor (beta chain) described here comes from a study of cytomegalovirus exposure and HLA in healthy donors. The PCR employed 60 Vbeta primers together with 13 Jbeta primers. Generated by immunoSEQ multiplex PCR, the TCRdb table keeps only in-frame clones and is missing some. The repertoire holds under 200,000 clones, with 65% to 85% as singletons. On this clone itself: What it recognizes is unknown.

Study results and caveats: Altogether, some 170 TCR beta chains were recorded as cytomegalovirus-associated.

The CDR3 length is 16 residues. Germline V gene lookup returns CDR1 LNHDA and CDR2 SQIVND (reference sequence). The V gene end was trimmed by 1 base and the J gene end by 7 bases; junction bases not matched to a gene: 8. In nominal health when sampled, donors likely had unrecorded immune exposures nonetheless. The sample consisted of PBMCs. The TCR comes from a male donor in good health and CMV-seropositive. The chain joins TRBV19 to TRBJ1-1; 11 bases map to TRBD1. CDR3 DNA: TGTGCCAGTAGTATAGGGCTTAGGACAGGGGGCGATGAAGCTTTCTTT. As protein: CASSIGLRTGGDEAFF.